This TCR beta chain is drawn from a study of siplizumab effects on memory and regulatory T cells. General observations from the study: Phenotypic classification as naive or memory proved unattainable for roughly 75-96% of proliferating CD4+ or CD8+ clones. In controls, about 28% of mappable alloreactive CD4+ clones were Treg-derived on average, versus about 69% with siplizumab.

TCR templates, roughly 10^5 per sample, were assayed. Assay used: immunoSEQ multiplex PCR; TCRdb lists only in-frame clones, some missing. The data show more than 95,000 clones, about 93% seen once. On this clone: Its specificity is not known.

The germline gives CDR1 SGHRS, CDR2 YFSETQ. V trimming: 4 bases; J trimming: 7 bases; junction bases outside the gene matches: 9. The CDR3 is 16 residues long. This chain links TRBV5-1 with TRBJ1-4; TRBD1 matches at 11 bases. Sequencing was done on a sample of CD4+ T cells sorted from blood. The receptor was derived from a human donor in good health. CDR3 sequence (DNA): TGCGCCAGCAGCCGGACAGGGGGCGCTCGGGTTGAAAAACTGTTTTTT. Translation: CASSRTGGARVEKLFF.